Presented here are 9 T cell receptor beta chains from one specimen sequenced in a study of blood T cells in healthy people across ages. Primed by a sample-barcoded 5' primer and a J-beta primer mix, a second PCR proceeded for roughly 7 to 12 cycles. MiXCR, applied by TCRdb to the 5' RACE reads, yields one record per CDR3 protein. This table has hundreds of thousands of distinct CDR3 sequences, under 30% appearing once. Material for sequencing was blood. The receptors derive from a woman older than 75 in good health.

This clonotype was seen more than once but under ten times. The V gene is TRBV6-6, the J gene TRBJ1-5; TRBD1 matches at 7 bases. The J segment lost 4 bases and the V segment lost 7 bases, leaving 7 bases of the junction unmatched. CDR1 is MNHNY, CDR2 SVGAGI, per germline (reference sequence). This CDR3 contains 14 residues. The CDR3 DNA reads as TGTGCCAGCAAATTTGGGGGACAGAATCAGCCCCAGCATTTT. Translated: CASKFGGQNQPQHF.

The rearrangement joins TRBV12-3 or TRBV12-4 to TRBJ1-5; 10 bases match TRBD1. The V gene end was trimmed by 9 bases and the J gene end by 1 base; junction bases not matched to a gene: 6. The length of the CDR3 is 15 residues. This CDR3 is CASGTGVGSNQPQHF. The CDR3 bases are TGTGCCAGTGGGACAGGGGTAGGGAGCAATCAGCCCCAGCATTTT.

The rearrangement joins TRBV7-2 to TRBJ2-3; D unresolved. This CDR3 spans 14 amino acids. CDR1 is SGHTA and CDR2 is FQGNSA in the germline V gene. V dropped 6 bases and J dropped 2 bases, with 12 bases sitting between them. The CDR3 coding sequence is TGTGCCAGCAGACCTTCTAGTGACACAGATACGCAGTATTTT. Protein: CASRPSSDTDTQYF.

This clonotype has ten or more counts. CDR3 loop: CATSDSRKSGGLQETQYF. CDR3 in DNA: TGTGCCACCAGTGATTCCCGGAAGAGCGGGGGTTTACAAGAGACCCAGTACTTC. This rearrangement joins TRBV24-1 to TRBJ2-5; 8 bases agree with TRBD2. Germline lookup yields CDR1 KGHDR and CDR2 SFDVKD. The junction had 12 bases not matched to a gene; V was cut back by 2 bases and J by 2 bases. The CDR3 loop spans 18 amino acids.

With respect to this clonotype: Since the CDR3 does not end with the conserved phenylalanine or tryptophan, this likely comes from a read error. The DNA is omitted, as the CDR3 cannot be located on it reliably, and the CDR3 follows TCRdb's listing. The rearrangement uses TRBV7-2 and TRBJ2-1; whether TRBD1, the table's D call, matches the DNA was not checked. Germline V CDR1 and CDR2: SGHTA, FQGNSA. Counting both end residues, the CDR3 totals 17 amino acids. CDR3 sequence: CASSLARGFQDGYTFGS.

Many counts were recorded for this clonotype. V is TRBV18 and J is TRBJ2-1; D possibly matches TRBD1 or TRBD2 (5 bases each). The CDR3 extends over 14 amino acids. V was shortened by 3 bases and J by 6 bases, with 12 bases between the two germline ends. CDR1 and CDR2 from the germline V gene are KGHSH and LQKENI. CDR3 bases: TGTGCCAGCTCACCCCGGGACGTAATCAATGAGCAGTTCTTC. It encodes CASSPRDVINEQFF.

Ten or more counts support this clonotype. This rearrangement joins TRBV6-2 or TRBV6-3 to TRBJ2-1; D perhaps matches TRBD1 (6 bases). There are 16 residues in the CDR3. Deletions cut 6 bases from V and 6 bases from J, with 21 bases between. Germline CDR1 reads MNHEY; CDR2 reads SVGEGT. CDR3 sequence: CASRKSGQRAANEQFF. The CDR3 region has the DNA TGTGCCAGCAGAAAATCAGGACAGCGAGCTGCCAATGAGCAGTTCTTC.

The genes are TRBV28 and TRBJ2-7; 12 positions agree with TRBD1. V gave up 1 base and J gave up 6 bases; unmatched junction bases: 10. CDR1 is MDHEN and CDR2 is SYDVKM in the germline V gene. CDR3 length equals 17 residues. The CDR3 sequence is CASSLYGKGQGASEQYF. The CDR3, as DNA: TGTGCCAGCAGTTTATATGGGAAGGGACAGGGGGCGTCCGAGCAGTACTTC.

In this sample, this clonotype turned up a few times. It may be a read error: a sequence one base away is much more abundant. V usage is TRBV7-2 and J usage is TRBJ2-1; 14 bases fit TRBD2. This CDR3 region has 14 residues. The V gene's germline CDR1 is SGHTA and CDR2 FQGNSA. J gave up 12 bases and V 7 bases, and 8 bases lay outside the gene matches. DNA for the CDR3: TGTGCCAGCAACTTGGGACTAGCGGGGGCCCCGCAGTTCTTC. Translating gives CASNLGLAGAPQFF.